The 12 T cell receptor beta chains below come from one sample, sequenced in a study of control samples from healthy donors and cancer patients. Sequencing was performed with immunoSEQ multiplex PCR; in TCRdb, only in-frame clones are kept and a portion is missing. The table shows about 20,000 clones, with 80% to 90% occurring only once. Sequencing was performed on PBMCs. Every receptor here comes from a woman in her seventies with lung cancer.

This clone was seen just once. CDR3 loop: CASSPPGGWRTGELFF. DNA for the CDR3: TGCGCCAGCAGCCCCCCTGGCGGGTGGCGCACCGGGGAGCTGTTTTTT. The chain couples TRBV4-3 to TRBJ2-2, with D possibly TRBD2 on 5 matching bases. V gave up 4 bases and J gave up 4 bases, with 16 bases separating them. The CDR3 spans 16 residues. CDR1 and CDR2 from the germline V gene are LGHNA and YSLEER.

The chain carries TRBV28 and TRBJ2-7, with 8 bases aligning to TRBD1. With 3 bases clipped from V and 7 bases from J, the junction kept 5 bases outside the gene matches. This CDR3 spans 13 amino acids. Germline lookup yields CDR1 MDHEN and CDR2 SYDVKM. The chain's CDR3 is CASSFRDRWEQYF. CDR3 DNA: TGTGCCAGCAGTTTCCGGGACAGGTGGGAGCAGTACTTC.

This clone was observed a few times. The chain uses TRBV2 and TRBJ2-7; 8 bases fit TRBD1. This CDR3 is 16 amino acids long. V shed 6 bases and J 6 bases; nucleotides not matched to a gene: 16. Germline V CDR1 and CDR2: SNHLY, FYNNEI. The DNA of the CDR3 is TGTGCCAGCAGCGCCAACTCGGGCAGGGGGCCCGTCGAGCAGTACTTC. This sequence encodes CASSANSGRGPVEQYF.

The CDR3 DNA reads as TGCAGCGTAGACAGGGGCCGGGGCGAGCAGTACTTC. Its translation: CSVDRGRGEQYF. The chain recombines TRBV29-1 with TRBJ2-7; 8 nucleotides match TRBD1. Germline lookup yields CDR1 SQVTM and CDR2 ANQGSEA. The junction had 7 bases not matched to a gene; V was cut back by 6 bases and J by 6 bases. The CDR3 runs 12 residues.

J is TRBJ1-4 and V is TRBV11-3; D perhaps matches TRBD1 (5 bases). With 4 bases removed from V and 6 bases from J, the gap between germline ends came to 18 bases. This CDR3 is built from 16 residues. The germline V gene encodes CDR1 SGHNT and CDR2 YENEEA. Here the CDR3 reads CASSSPNLGEDEKLFF. CDR3 sequence (DNA): TGTGCCAGCAGCTCGCCTAACCTGGGGGAGGATGAAAAACTGTTTTTT.

The rearrangement joins TRBV11-3 to TRBJ2-1, with a possible D match to TRBD1 (6 bases). CDR3 length equals 14 residues. Germline V gene lookup returns CDR1 SGHNT and CDR2 YENEEA. Trimming cost V 4 bases and J 6 bases, with 13 bases left between them. Here the CDR3 reads CASSWGRVGNEQFF. Here the CDR3 DNA reads TGTGCCAGCAGCTGGGGGCGGGTGGGCAATGAGCAGTTCTTC. Looking up the rest from reference TRBV11-3 and TRBJ2-1 gives the full variable domain: EAGVVQSPRYKIIEKKQPVAFWCNPISGHNTLYWYLQNLGQGPELLIRYENEEAVDDSQLPKDRFSAERLKGVDSTLKIQPAELGDSAVYLCASSWGRVGNEQFFGPGTRLTVL.

This clone was detected once. The CDR3 DNA reads TGTGCCACCAGTGATTTGCGCGGGGGGGACGGTCAGCCCCAGCATTTT. It yields the protein CATSDLRGGDGQPQHF. The gene calls are TRBV24-1 and TRBJ1-5; a weak D match, TRBD1 (5 bases). V dropped 0 bases and J dropped 6 bases, with 14 bases sitting between them. Germline V gives CDR1 KGHDR, CDR2 SFDVKD. This CDR3 is built from 16 residues.

This rearrangement joins TRBV19 to TRBJ1-1, with 8 bases lining up with TRBD1. Germline V gives CDR1 LNHDA, CDR2 SQIVND (reference sequence). The CDR3 extends over 14 amino acids. Trimming removed 6 bases from V and 0 bases from J; junction bases left unmatched: 3. CDR3 DNA: TGTGCCAGTAGACTACAGGGGGTGAACACTGAAGCTTTCTTT. Its translation: CASRLQGVNTEAFF.

The chain couples TRBV7-8 to TRBJ2-2; TRBD2 is a possible D gene (6 bases). This CDR3 has 16 residues. Germline values: CDR1 SGHVS, CDR2 FQNEAQ. With 2 bases removed from V and 5 bases from J, the gap between germline ends came to 15 bases. CDR3: CASSLLGTSGTGELFF. CDR3 nucleotide sequence: TGTGCCAGCAGCTTACTCGGGACTTCCGGAACCGGGGAGCTGTTTTTT.

The chain recombines TRBV6-5 with TRBJ2-5; D might be TRBD1 or TRBD2, each matching 5 bases. This CDR3 is built from 15 residues. V lost 0 bases and J lost 4, with 12 bases in between. CDR1 is MNHEY and CDR2 is SVGAGI in the germline V gene. CDR3 nucleotide sequence: TGTGCCAGCAGTTACTCAAGGTTGGGGGTAGAGACCCAGTACTTC. It codes for CASSYSRLGVETQYF.

This chain links TRBV10-3 with TRBJ1-5; tentatively, D is TRBD1 (5 bases). The ends were cut back, 6 bases at V and 4 bases at J, with 10 bases in the middle. This CDR3 comprises 13 residues. Germline V gene lookup returns CDR1 ENHRY and CDR2 SYGVKD. DNA for the CDR3: TGTGCCATCAGGGGGGGACTTAATCAGCCCCAGCATTTT. Its translation is CAIRGGLNQPQHF.

The chain combines TRBV7-6 with TRBJ2-5, with 16 bases that match TRBD2. This CDR3 is built from 18 residues. J lost 4 bases, V lost 1 base, and 6 bases had no gene match. Germline values: CDR1 SGHVS, CDR2 FNYEAQ. The CDR3 DNA reads TGTGCCAGCAGCTTAGTCCCGGGACTAGCGGGAGGGGGAGAGACCCAGTACTTC. Encoded protein: CASSLVPGLAGGGETQYF.